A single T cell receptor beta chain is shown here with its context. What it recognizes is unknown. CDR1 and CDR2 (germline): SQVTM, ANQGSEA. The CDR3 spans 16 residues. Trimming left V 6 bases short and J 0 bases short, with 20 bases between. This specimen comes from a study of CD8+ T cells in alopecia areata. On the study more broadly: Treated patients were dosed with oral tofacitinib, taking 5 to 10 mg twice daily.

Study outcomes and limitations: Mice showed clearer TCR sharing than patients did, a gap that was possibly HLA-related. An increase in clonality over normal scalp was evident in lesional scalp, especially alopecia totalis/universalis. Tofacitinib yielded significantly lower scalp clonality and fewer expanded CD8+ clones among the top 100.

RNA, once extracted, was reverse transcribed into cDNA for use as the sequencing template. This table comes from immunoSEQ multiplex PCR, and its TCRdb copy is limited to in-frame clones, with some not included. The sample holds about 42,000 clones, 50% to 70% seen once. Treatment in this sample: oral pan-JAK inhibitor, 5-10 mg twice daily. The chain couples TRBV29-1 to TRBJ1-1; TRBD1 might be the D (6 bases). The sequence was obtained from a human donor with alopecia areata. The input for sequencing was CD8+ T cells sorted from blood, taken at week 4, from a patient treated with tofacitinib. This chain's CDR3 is CSVLGTSDGMNTEAFF. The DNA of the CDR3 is TGCAGCGTCTTAGGGACATCTGACGGGATGAACACTGAAGCTTTCTTT.